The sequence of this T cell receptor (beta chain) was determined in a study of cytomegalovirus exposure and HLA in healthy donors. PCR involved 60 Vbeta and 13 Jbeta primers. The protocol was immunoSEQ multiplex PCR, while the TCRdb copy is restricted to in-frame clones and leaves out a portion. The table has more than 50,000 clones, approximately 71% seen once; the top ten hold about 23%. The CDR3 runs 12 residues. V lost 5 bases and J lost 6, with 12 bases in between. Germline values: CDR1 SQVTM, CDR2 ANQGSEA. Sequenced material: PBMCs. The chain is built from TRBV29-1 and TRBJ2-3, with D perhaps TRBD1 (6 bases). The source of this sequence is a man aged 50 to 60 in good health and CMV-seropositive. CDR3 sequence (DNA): TGCAGCGTTTCCCAGGGGATGGATACGCAGTATTTT. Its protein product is CSVSQGMDTQYF.